This TCR beta chain emerged from a study of T cell clones after liver transplantation. Data came from immunoSEQ multiplex PCR; TCRdb stores just in-frame clones and leaves some out. The sample shows about 75,000 clones, 80% to 85% of them seen only once. The trim removed 6 bases at V and 6 bases at J, leaving 10 bases unmatched. CDR1 is MNHEY, CDR2 SVGAGI, per germline. This CDR3 comprises 15 residues. The gene calls are TRBV6-5 and TRBJ1-1, with TRBD1 identical over 10 bases. The sequence derives from a human patient who received a liver transplant. The graft donor may have contributed some T cells. Sequencing used CD4+ T cells from blood, obtained 48 to 50 months after liver transplant. CDR3 loop: CASSPDRGRFAEAFF. The CDR3 DNA sequence: TGTGCCAGCAGCCCCGACAGGGGGCGCTTCGCTGAAGCTTTCTTT.